This T cell receptor beta chain was identified during a study of shared clonotypes between healthy human individuals (dated by TCRdb to 2020 to 2022). For the wider study: A couple of women and a few men aged 18 to 49 years were included in the cohort. For each donor, three plates each were used for CD4 naive and CD4 memory, two plates were used for CD8 naive, and one plate was used for CD8 memory. To estimate repertoire size and how much clonotypes are shared between individuals, the study performed deep sequencing of blood TCR repertoires from 4 to 6 healthy adults. Different laboratories and diverse techniques were used to prepare libraries and sequence TCR repertoires, to increase sequencing depth and limit assay-specific biases. Leukapheresis yielded between about 0.85 and 10 billion PBMCs per donor. General findings and caveats noted by the study authors: Naive subsets generally had larger estimated clonotype richness than memory subsets. Even with the large sequencing depth, rarefaction of the sorted-subset datasets indicated that sequencing was incomplete. Sharing across several donors was observed for approximately 5% of naive CD4, over 3% of naive CD8, 2% to 2.5% of memory CD4, and roughly 0.4% of memory CD8 clonotypes. Clonotypes shared by all four sorted-subset donors showed higher generation probabilities than non-shared clonotypes. The genetic and exposure-history diversity represented was limited by the small number of donors. Based on pairwise subsampling, the degree of clonotype sharing among donors was expected to be affected by sequencing depth. Only blood was sampled, and tissue TCR repertoires likely differ from those in blood.

Donors were healthy HIV-negative adults with no recently reported acute infections or vaccinations. All donors were Caucasian adults living in Nashville, Tennessee, USA. CD4+ T cells were enriched by magnetic negative selection; naive cells were then positively selected on CD45RA, and the negative fraction formed the memory subset. After blood collection by leukapheresis, PBMCs were isolated using Ficoll-Histopaque density gradient centrifugation and then cryopreserved in the vapor phase of liquid nitrogen. Purity and quantity of every magnetically sorted T cell population were checked by analytical flow cytometry. Genomic DNA was isolated from every sorted fraction and measured by UV absorbance on a Nanodrop 2000c. Including the terminal cysteine and phenylalanine, the CDR3 comprises 13 residues. Kept here is only the CDR3 DNA, which spans 39 bases and is read in frame from base 1. Taken from the germline V gene, the CDR1 and CDR2 loops are WSHSY and SAAADI. Deletion took 4 bases off V and 11 bases off J, with a span of 15 bases between the germline ends.

As concerns this clone: What antigen it recognizes has not been identified. No much larger clonotype is one base removed from it; base qualities were not supplied.

Using the deep immunoSEQ assay, TCR CDR3 regions were amplified from genomic DNA by multiplex PCR. For each cell subset, the extracted genomic DNA was distributed evenly across all wells of several immunoSEQ 96-well plates, and each plate served as one replicate. For sorted subsets, 200 to 250 ng of genomic DNA, equivalent to 25,000 to 35,000 T cell genomes, went into each replicate PCR. Purified libraries were quantified with a Qubit 3.0 fluorometer, sized on a Bioanalyzer 2100, and re-quantified with the KAPA Library Quantification kit. Every immunoSEQ 96-well plate was sequenced on a separate single-read 150-cycle Illumina NextSeq 550 flow cell. The authors' analysis ran thus. The immunoSEQ output contained only junctional sequences without quality scores, so filtering could not match that applied to full-length reads. To assign V/J genes and CDR3, sequences were annotated using PyIR, a Python wrapper for IgBLAST v1.9, with IMGT germline references. Reads were filtered out if the reads had weak V/J assignments (E-value above 1e-6), no CDR3, stop codons, out-of-frame junctions, or ambiguous translated residues. V3J clonotypes were defined as sequences sharing the same inferred V gene, J gene, and CDR3 amino acid sequence. To compute the percentage overlap between repertoires, the number of shared unique clonotypes was divided by the size of the smaller repertoire. Three approaches were used to assess repertoire richness: RTK rarefaction, the Chao1 estimator, and Recon v2.1 estimates of unobserved clonotypes. For all TCRbeta clonotypes obtained by the gDNA method from four donors, generation probabilities were computed with OLGA. TCRdb re-hosts the immuneACCESS table, in-frame sequences only. Its copies lack some clones; in the studies checked, an unresolved V gene accounts for under half of them, and the cause for the rest is not known. That table gives V, J and clone size, and the DNA gave D and trimming. This sample is represented by roughly 2.6 million clones; around nine tenths of them were singletons. The ten largest clones capture more than 0.12% of the sample.

The sequenced sample was naive CD4+ T cells sorted from blood. The cell subset or site label for this specimen denotes: CD45RA+ positively selected. The rearrangement combines TRBV10-2 with TRBJ2-1, with no D gene named confidently. The source is a man younger than 30 in good health. The CDR3 region: CASSASTSAKQFF. The base sequence is TGCGCCAGCAGTGCTTCGACAAGCGCAAAGCAGTTCTTC.